The following is a TCR beta chain sequence with its context. As yet, its antigen is unknown. The sample is drawn from a study of T cells in Graves' hyperthyroidism and ophthalmopathy. Study in general: Peripheral blood was taken when the disease was first diagnosed, before any treatment began.

Study results and limitations: Blood also carried most thyroid clonotypes expanded above 0.001. Ophthalmopathy, which appeared later, was predicted by the model a median roughly 6.5 months before onset.

Amplification targeted TCR beta CDR3 regions from RNA transcripts. An initial round of RT-PCR targeting the TCR CDR3 relied on the HTBI primer set. TCRdb fed the multiplex PCR reads into MiXCR, producing one record per CDR3 protein. The sample holds approximately 600,000 distinct CDR3 sequences, 20% seen once. The germline gives CDR1 SGHNT, CDR2 YYREEE (reference sequence). J was trimmed by 7 bases and V by 3 bases; bases with no gene match: 5. This CDR3 has 14 amino acids. An approximately 9.4 ml volume of fresh peripheral blood provided the PBMCs. This TCR came from a man younger than 45 with Graves' ophthalmopathy. Sequenced: blood. The genes are TRBV5-4 and TRBJ2-3; 10 positions agree with TRBD2. CDR3 in DNA: TGTGCCAGCAGCTCCCAGCGGGAGGGGCATACGCAGTATTTT. Protein product: CASSSQREGHTQYF.